Shown below are 9 T cell receptor beta chains from a single sample sequenced in a study of blood T cell repertoires in COVID-19. Sequencing was performed with immunoSEQ multiplex PCR; in TCRdb, only in-frame clones are kept and a portion is missing. This table holds some 380,000 clones, 88% found once. Input material: PBMCs or T cells enriched from blood (not recorded which). The receptors stem from a woman aged 40 to 55 with acute COVID-19.

The chain recombines TRBV7-2 with TRBJ1-1; no definite D call. The CDR3 has 14 amino acids. V lost 1 base, J lost 4 bases, and 10 bases lay in between. Per the germline V gene, CDR1 is SGHTA and CDR2 is FQGNSA. CDR3 sequence reads: CASSLVQISTEAFF. In DNA form, the CDR3 reads TGTGCCAGCAGCTTAGTACAGATTTCCACTGAAGCTTTCTTT.

J is TRBJ2-1 and V is TRBV2, with a weak D call TRBD1 (5 bases). CDR3 length equals 17 residues. Trimming removed 3 bases from V and 2 bases from J, with 17 bases in between. Germline loops: CDR1 SNHLY, CDR2 FYNNEI. Here the CDR3 reads CASSDQGPPSTYNEQFF. Written as DNA, the CDR3 is TGTGCCAGCAGTGACCAGGGTCCTCCCTCTACCTACAATGAGCAGTTCTTC.

The CDR3 reads CATNGPDREGVGNQPQHF. The CDR3 bases are TGTGCCACCAACGGTCCGGACAGGGAGGGGGTTGGCAATCAGCCCCAGCATTTT. The V and J genes are TRBV24-1 and TRBJ1-5; 8 bases are a match to TRBD1. This CDR3 region has 18 residues. Trimming at V came to 8 bases and at J to 2 bases, leaving 16 bases not matched to a gene. Germline V gene sequence: CDR1 KGHDR, CDR2 SFDVKD.

The V and J genes are TRBV5-8 and TRBJ1-6; TRBD1 aligns across 7 bases. V lost 2 bases and J lost 7; bases outside the gene matches: 6. CDR1 is SGHTS and CDR2 is YDEGEE in the germline V gene. CDR3 length: 15 residues. Written as DNA, the CDR3 is TGTGCCAGCAGCTTCCGGGACAGATGGAATTCACCCCTCCACTTT. Protein product: CASSFRDRWNSPLHF.

V gene TRBV11-3 combines with J gene TRBJ2-1; 11 bases match TRBD1. The germline V gene encodes CDR1 SGHNT and CDR2 YENEEA. With V trimmed by 5 bases and J by 6 bases, 6 bases remained unmatched. The CDR3 covers 15 residues. CDR3 DNA sequence: TGTGCCAGCAGCGTAACGGGACAGGGGGTCAATGAGCAGTTCTTC. It translates to CASSVTGQGVNEQFF.

This clone was observed once. V is TRBV6-2 or TRBV6-3 and J is TRBJ1-3; no reliable D call. V gave up 6 bases and J gave up 0 bases, with 6 bases separating them. The germline CDR1 and CDR2 sequences are MNHEY and SVGEGT. The CDR3 contains 13 residues. CDR3 nucleotide sequence: TGTGCCAGCAGCTTCATCTCTGGAAACACCATATATTTT. Residues: CASSFISGNTIYF.

The V and J genes are TRBV3-1 (or the pseudogene TRBV3-2) and TRBJ1-2, with TRBD1 identical over 7 bases. Trimming removed 4 bases from V and 7 bases from J; junction bases left unmatched: 15. CDR1 is LGHDT, CDR2 YNNKEL, per germline (reference sequence). The CDR3 is 16 amino acids. CDR3 protein: CASSPRATGYAIGYTF. The CDR3 DNA follows: TGTGCCAGCAGCCCTCGAGCGACAGGGTATGCGATTGGCTACACCTTC.

V is TRBV18 and J is TRBJ1-4; no firm D call. V shed 3 bases and J shed 4 bases, with 12 bases lying between them. The CDR3 runs 15 residues. Per the germline V gene, CDR1 is KGHSH and CDR2 is LQKENI. The CDR3 DNA follows: TGTGCCAGCTCACCCCCGAGAGGGAGTAATGAAAAACTGTTTTTT. This sequence encodes CASSPPRGSNEKLFF.

The chain links TRBV2 to TRBJ1-6; D is unresolved. Looked up from germline, CDR1 is SNHLY and CDR2 is FYNNEI. With 1 base removed from V and 13 bases from J, the gap between germline ends came to 8 bases. This CDR3 is built from 12 residues. The CDR3 DNA reads TGTGCCAGCAGTGAAGGGCGGCGGCCCCTCCACTTT. Translation gives CASSEGRRPLHF.